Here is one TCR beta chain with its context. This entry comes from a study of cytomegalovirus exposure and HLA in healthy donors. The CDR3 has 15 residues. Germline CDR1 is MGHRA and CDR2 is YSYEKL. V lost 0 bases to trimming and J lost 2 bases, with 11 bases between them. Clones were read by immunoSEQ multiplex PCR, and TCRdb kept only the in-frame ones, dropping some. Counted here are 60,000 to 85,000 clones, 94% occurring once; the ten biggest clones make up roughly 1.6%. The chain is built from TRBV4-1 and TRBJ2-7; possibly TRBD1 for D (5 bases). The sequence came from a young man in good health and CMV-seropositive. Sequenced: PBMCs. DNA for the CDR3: TGCGCCAGCAGCCAAGACCCAGGGATCGCCTACGAGCAGTACTTC. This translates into CASSQDPGIAYEQYF.